This T cell receptor beta chain is from a study of blood T cells in healthy people across ages. With a J-beta primer mix and a sample-barcoded 5' primer, a second PCR ran about 7 to 12 cycles. Every cDNA molecule carried a tag from a template-switch adaptor bearing 12 random nucleotides. TCRdb itself ran the 5' RACE reads through MiXCR, one entry per CDR3 protein. The sample comprises hundreds of thousands of distinct CDR3 sequences, about 36% of which are singletons, and roughly 13% rests with the top ten. Samples had at least 7 million PBMCs isolated from them. At least 6 micrograms of total RNA were extracted per sample. Overall study findings and caveats: Significant beta diversity loss was already apparent by age approximately 37, declining roughly linearly.

The germline V and J ends were trimmed by 6 bases and 5 bases, with 13 bases remaining between them. CDR3 length: 12 amino acids. Germline CDR1 is DFQATT and CDR2 is SNEGSKA (reference sequence). This clonotype has just a few counts. The antigen remains undetermined. Sequences were obtained from blood. The chain has TRBV20-1 and TRBJ2-5, with TRBD2 as a possible D gene (6 bases). This clonotype was obtained from a man younger than 30 in good health. The CDR3 reads CSASGGFETQYF. CDR3 nucleotides: TGCAGTGCATCCGGGGGATTCGAGACCCAGTACTTC.